The 20 T cell receptor beta chains in this list originate from one sample, sequenced in a study of blood T cells in healthy people across ages. Alongside a J-beta primer mix, a sample-barcoded 5' primer served in a second PCR lasting roughly 6 to 12 cycles. TCRdb redid the calling of the 5' RACE reads with MiXCR, one entry per CDR3 protein. The data show approximately 810,000 distinct CDR3 sequences, with under 30% seen just once and approximately 15% held by the top ten. Sequencing was carried out using blood. Receptor source: an elderly woman in good health.

About this clonotype: A much more abundant neighbour one base away suggests this may be a read error. V gene TRBV6-2 or TRBV6-3 combines with J gene TRBJ2-3, with D hard to call. V gave up 5 bases and J gave up 9 bases, with 18 bases separating them. The V gene's germline CDR1 is MNHEY and CDR2 SVGEGT. The CDR3 spans 14 residues. CDR3 DNA sequence: TGTGCCAGCAGTCTCCCGGACGCGTGGAGCACGCAGTATTTT. Amino acid sequence: CASSLPDAWSTQYF.

This clonotype has just a few counts. The genes are TRBV7-2 and TRBJ2-5; 10 bases match TRBD2. J was trimmed by 3 bases and V by 4 bases; bases with no gene match: 8. From germline, CDR1 is SGHTA and CDR2 FQGNSA. This CDR3 has 16 residues. CDR3 region: CASSWRPAGGKETQYF. In DNA form, the CDR3 reads TGTGCCAGCAGCTGGAGACCAGCGGGGGGGAAAGAGACCCAGTACTTC. Filled out from reference TRBV7-2 and TRBJ2-5, the complete variable domain reads GAGVSQSPSNKVTEKGKDVELRCDPISGHTALYWYRQSLGQGLEFLIYFQGNSAPDKSGLPSDRFSAERTGGSVSTLTIQRTQQEDSAVYLCASSWRPAGGKETQYFGPGTRLLVL.

Details on this clonotype: One base away lies a much larger clone, so this may be a sequencing read error. Because the CDR3's place on the DNA is in doubt, the DNA is left out and the CDR3 is given as listed by TCRdb. The V gene is TRBV9, the J gene TRBJ2-6. Counting both end residues, the CDR3 totals 15 amino acids. CDR1 is SGDLS and CDR2 is YYNGEE in the germline V gene. CDR3 protein: CASSAWGSGANVRTF.

Notes on this clonotype: One end of the junction varies from germline; a read error may be responsible. The gene calls are TRBV6-2 or TRBV6-3 and TRBJ1-1; D is unresolved. The V gene's germline CDR1 is MNHEY and CDR2 SVGEGT. CDR3 length: 14 residues. As DNA, the CDR3 is TGCGCCAGCATGGGAAATAACGTGAACACTGAAGCTTTCTTT. This sequence encodes CASMGNNVNTEAFF.

This clonotype was counted many times. The CDR3 bases are TGTGCCAGCAGTTACGGAAGGACAGGGGGCTACGAGCAGTACTTC. It encodes CASSYGRTGGYEQYF. V gene TRBV6-6 combines with J gene TRBJ2-7; TRBD1 matches at 10 bases. The germline CDR1 and CDR2 sequences are MNHNY and SVGAGI (reference sequence). Losses at the gene ends were 2 bases for V and 3 bases for J; bases not matched to a gene: 4. The CDR3 extends over 15 amino acids.

The J gene is TRBJ2-4, the V gene TRBV18, with 7 bases that match TRBD1. The last part of the DNA fits TRBJ2-7 better; the J call may be wrong. This CDR3 is built from 14 residues. CDR1 and CDR2 (germline): KGHSH, LQKENI. The DNA of the CDR3 is TGTGCCAGCTCACCCCGGGACAGATTCTACGAGCAGTACTTC. Translating gives CASSPRDRFYEQYF.

In its sample, this clonotype was seen a few times. The genes are TRBV30 and TRBJ1-2; TRBD1 matches 11 bases. Unmatched junction bases numbered 10, after V lost 6 bases and J lost 4 bases. CDR3 length: 15 residues. Germline V CDR1 and CDR2: GTSNPN, SVGIG (reference sequence). The DNA for the CDR3 is TGTGCCTGTCCCGGGACAGGGGGGATCGGCTATGGCTACACCTTC. Its protein product is CACPGTGGIGYGYTF.

A few counts support this clonotype. V is TRBV24-1 and J is TRBJ2-5; D may be TRBD2 (7 bases). The CDR3 length is 14 residues. Germline V gene lookup returns CDR1 KGHDR and CDR2 SFDVKD. V was pared by 7 bases and J by 2 bases, with 13 bases between. The CDR3 here is CATSLGGGQETQYF. CDR3 nucleotides: TGTGCCACCAGCCTGGGAGGGGGGCAAGAGACCCAGTACTTC.

This clonotype was counted at least ten times. CDR3 protein: CATAEGPILYGYTF. The CDR3 bases are TGTGCCACTGCAGAGGGCCCGATCCTCTATGGCTACACCTTC. V usage is TRBV10-3 and J usage is TRBJ1-2; no firm D call. This CDR3 is built from 14 residues. From germline, CDR1 is ENHRY and CDR2 SYGVKD. The germline V and J ends were trimmed by 10 bases and 4 bases, with 19 bases remaining between them.

The V gene is TRBV13, the J gene TRBJ1-5; tentatively, D is TRBD1 (5 bases). CDR1 PRHDT and CDR2 FYEKMQ come from the germline V gene (reference sequence). This CDR3 has 13 amino acids. The V end was cut by 4 bases, the J end by 8 bases, with 12 bases between. The CDR3 DNA sequence: TGTGCCAGCAGCTCGGGGGGGGGGAAGCCCCAGCATTTT. Protein: CASSSGGGKPQHF.

With respect to this clonotype: Compared with germline, one end of the junction differs, possibly owing to a read error. The rearrangement links TRBV28 to TRBJ2-5, with 10 positions matching TRBD2. CDR1 and CDR2 (germline): MDHEN, SYDVKM. The CDR3 length is 13 residues. The CDR3: CASRGTSVYEQHF. DNA for the CDR3: TGTGCCAGCAGGGGGACTAGCGTCTACGAGCAGCACTTC.

This chain links TRBV2 with TRBJ2-2, with D unclear. The germline V gene encodes CDR1 SNHLY and CDR2 FYNNEI. The CDR3 is 13 amino acids. Trimming shortened V by 4 bases and J by 4 bases, and 7 bases separated the two germline ends. This CDR3 reads CASSVALTGELFF. In DNA, the CDR3 is TGTGCCAGCAGTGTTGCCCTCACCGGGGAGCTGTTTTTT.

The rearrangement joins TRBV12-3 or TRBV12-4 to TRBJ2-1; D is uncertain. Trimming took off 6 bases at V and 3 bases at J, with 18 bases between the two ends. The CDR3 runs 16 residues. The CDR3, as DNA: TGTGCCAGCAGCACCGGACCGCCAGTTGACTACAATGAGCAGTTCTTC. This gives the protein CASSTGPPVDYNEQFF.

V usage is TRBV30 and J usage is TRBJ1-4; D gene unclear. Germline V lookup: CDR1 GTSNPN, CDR2 SVGIG (reference sequence). Trimming shortened V by 0 bases and J by 5 bases, and 7 bases separated the two germline ends. CDR3 length: 13 amino acids. CDR3 bases: TGTGCCTGGAGTGTCCGACGGAATGAAAAACTGTTTTTT. Protein sequence: CAWSVRRNEKLFF.

CDR3 in amino acids: CASRYPPNRDSYGYTF. The CDR3 region has the DNA TGTGCCAGCAGATACCCCCCTAACCGGGACAGCTATGGCTACACCTTC. V and J are TRBV5-6 and TRBJ1-2; 7 bases fit TRBD1. Germline V CDR1 and CDR2: SGHDT, YYEEEE. This CDR3 is built from 16 residues. Germline trimming cut 5 bases from V and 4 bases from J; bases unmatched to any gene: 14.

A remark on this clonotype: This may arise from a read error, as a much more abundant clone is one base away. This chain joins TRBV7-2 and TRBJ1-1; D perhaps matches TRBD1 (5 bases). Per the germline V gene, CDR1 is SGHTA and CDR2 is FQGNSA. The CDR3 is 15 residues long. In DNA, the CDR3 is TGTGCCAGCAGCTTATATGGGACCGTGAACACTGAAGTTTTCTTT. This translates into CASSLYGTVNTEVFF.

This clonotype appeared many times. The chain uses TRBV4-3 and TRBJ2-1; TRBD1 matches 7 bases. V was clipped by 0 bases and J by 6 bases; unmatched bases: 2. The CDR3 totals 14 residues. Per germline, CDR1 LGHNA and CDR2 YSLEER. The CDR3, as DNA: TGCGCCAGCAGCCAAGAAGGGGGCCCCAATGAGCAGTTCTTC. This translates into CASSQEGGPNEQFF.

V and J are TRBV7-2 and TRBJ2-3, with D perhaps matching TRBD2 (5 bases). Germline CDR1 is SGHTA and CDR2 is FQGNSA. The CDR3 is made up of 14 amino acids. Trimming pared 4 bases from V and 4 bases from J, leaving 12 bases between. CDR3 region: CASSSVAGADTQYF. The CDR3 DNA sequence: TGTGCCAGCAGCTCAGTAGCCGGGGCAGATACGCAGTATTTT.

This clonotype was detected many times. This chain joins TRBV12-3 or TRBV12-4 and TRBJ1-5, with D perhaps TRBD1 (6 bases). The CDR3 sequence is 13 residues long. V was pared by 6 bases and J by 4 bases, with 10 bases between. CDR3 nucleotide sequence: TGTGCCAGCAGCCTACAGGGTAATCAGCCCCAGCATTTT. It encodes CASSLQGNQPQHF.

This clonotype was seen once. V is TRBV12-3 or TRBV12-4 and J is TRBJ2-7; 8 positions agree with TRBD1. V dropped 4 bases and J dropped 10; count of bases not matched to a gene: 15. This CDR3 contains 15 residues. The CDR3 DNA reads TGTGCCAGCAGTTGGCTGGGACAGGAGAAAGACACCCAGTACTTC. This translates into CASSWLGQEKDTQYF.